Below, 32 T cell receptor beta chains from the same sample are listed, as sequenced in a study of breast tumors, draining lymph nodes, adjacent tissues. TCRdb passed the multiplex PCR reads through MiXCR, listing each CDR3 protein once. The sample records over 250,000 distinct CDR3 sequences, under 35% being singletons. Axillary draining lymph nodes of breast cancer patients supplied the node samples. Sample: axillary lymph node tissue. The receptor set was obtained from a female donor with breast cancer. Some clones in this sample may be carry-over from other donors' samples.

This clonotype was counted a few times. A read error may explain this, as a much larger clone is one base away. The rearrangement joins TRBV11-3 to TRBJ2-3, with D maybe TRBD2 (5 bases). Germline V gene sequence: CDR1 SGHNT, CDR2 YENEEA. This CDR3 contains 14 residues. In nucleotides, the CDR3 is TGTGCCGGCAGCTTACGGGGAAGCACAGATACGCAGTATTTT. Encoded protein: CAGSLRGSTDTQYF.

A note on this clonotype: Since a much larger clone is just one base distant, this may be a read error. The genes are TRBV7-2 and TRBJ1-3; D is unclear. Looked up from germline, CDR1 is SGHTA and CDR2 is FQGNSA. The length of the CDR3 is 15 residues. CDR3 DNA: TGTGCCAGCAGCCCTACGGTTACCTCTGGAAACACCATATGTTTT. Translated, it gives CASSPTVTSGNTICF.

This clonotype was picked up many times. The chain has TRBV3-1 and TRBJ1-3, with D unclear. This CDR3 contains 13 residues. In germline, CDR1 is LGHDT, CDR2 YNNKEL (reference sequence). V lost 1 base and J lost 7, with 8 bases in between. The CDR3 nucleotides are TGTGCCAGCAGCCAAGTCAGCGCGAACACCATATATTTT. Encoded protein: CASSQVSANTIYF.

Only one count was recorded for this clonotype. CDR3 nucleotides: TGTGCCACCAGTTCCACAGGGTTCGGTCAGCCCCAGCATTTT. Translation: CATSSTGFGQPQHF. V and J are TRBV24-1 and TRBJ1-5; a weak D match, TRBD1 (6 bases). This CDR3 contains 14 residues. Germline CDR1 and CDR2: KGHDR and SFDVKD. The V end was cut by 6 bases, the J end by 6 bases, with 14 bases between.

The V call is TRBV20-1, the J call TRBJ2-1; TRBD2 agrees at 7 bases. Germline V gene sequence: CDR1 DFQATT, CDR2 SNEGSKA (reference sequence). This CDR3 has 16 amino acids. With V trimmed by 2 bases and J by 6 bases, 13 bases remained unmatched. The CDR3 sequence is CSARFGLGLTANEQFF. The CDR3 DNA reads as TGCAGTGCTAGATTTGGGCTGGGACTAACTGCCAATGAGCAGTTCTTC.

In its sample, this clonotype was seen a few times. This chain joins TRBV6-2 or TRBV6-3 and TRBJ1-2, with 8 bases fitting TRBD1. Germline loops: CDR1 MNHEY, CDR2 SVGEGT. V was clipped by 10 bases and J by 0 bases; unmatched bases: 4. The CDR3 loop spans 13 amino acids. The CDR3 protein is CATQGVTNYGYTF. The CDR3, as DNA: TGTGCCACACAGGGGGTTACTAACTATGGCTACACCTTC.

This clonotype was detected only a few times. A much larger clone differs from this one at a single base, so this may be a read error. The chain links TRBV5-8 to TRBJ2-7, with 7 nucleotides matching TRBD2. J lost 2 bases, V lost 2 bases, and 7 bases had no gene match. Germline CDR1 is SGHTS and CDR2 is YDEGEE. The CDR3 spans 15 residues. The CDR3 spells CASSFGTTDTYEQYF. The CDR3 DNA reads TGTGCCAGCAGCTTTGGGACTACCGATACCTACGAGCAGTACTTC.

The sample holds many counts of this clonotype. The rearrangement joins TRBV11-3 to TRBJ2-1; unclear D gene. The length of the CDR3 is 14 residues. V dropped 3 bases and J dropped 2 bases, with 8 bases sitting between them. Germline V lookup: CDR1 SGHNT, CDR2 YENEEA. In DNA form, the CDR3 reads TGTGCCAGCAGCTTGCGCCTGGCCTACAATGAGCAGTTCTTC. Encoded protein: CASSLRLAYNEQFF.

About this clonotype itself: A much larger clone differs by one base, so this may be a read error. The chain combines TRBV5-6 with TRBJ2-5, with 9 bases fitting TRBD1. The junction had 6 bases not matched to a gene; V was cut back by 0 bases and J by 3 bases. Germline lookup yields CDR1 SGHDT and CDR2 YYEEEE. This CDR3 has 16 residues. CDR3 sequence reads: CASSLVIWTGEETQYF. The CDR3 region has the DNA TGTGCCAGCAGCTTGGTAATCTGGACAGGGGAAGAGACCCAGTACTTC.

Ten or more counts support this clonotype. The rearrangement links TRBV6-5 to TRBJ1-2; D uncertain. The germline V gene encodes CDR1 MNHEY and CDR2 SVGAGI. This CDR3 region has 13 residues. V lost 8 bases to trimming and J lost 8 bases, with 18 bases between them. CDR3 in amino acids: CASSRGPEWGYTF. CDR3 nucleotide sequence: TGTGCCAGCTCGAGAGGTCCCGAGTGGGGCTACACCTTC.

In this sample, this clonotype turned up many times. CDR3 loop: CASSQDRGTPDTQYF. The CDR3 DNA sequence: TGCGCCAGCAGCCAAGATCGTGGGACTCCAGATACGCAGTATTTT. V and J are TRBV4-3 and TRBJ2-3, with a weak D call TRBD2 (6 bases). CDR3 length: 15 residues. The germline V gene encodes CDR1 LGHNA and CDR2 YSLEER. V dropped 0 bases and J dropped 4 bases, with 11 bases sitting between them.

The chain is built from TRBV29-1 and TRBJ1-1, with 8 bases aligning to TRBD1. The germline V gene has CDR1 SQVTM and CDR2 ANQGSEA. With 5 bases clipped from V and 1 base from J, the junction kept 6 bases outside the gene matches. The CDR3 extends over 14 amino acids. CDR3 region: CSVKPGQGNTEAFF. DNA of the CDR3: TGCAGCGTTAAGCCCGGACAGGGGAACACTGAAGCTTTCTTT.

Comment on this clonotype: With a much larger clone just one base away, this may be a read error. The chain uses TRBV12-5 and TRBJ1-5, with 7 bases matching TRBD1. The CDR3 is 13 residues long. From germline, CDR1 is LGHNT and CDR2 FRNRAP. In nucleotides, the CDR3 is TGTGCTAGTGGTCCGGACAGGCGTCAGCTCCAGCATTTT. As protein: CASGPDRRQLQHF. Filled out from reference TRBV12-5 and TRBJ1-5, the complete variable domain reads DARVTQTPRHKVTEMGQEVTMRCQPILGHNTVFWYRQTMMQGLELLAYFRNRAPLDDSGMPKDRFSAEMPDATLATLKIQPSEPRDSAVYFCASGPDRRQLQHFGDGTRLSIL.

CDR3 coding DNA: TGTGCCAGCAGTAACCCTCCGCTAAACACCGGGGAGCTGTTTTTT. Translation gives CASSNPPLNTGELFF. The chain carries TRBV28 and TRBJ2-2; D unresolved. The CDR3 extends over 15 amino acids. Germline CDR1 MDHEN, CDR2 SYDVKM. Trimming shortened V by 5 bases and J by 2 bases, and 12 bases separated the two germline ends.

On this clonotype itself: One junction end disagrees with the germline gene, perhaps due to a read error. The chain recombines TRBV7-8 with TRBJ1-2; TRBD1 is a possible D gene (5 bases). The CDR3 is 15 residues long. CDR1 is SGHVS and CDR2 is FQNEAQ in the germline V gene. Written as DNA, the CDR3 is TGTGCCAGCAGCTTAGTGGCCCAGGGAAGGAATGGCTACCCCTTC. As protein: CASSLVAQGRNGYPF.

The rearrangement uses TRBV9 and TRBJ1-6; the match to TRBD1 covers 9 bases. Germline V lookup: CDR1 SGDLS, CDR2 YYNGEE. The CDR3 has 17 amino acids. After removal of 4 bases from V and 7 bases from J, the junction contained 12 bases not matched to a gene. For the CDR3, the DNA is TGTGCCAGCAGCCAGCGAAAAACCGGGACAGGGAATTCACCCCTCCACTTT. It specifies CASSQRKTGTGNSPLHF.

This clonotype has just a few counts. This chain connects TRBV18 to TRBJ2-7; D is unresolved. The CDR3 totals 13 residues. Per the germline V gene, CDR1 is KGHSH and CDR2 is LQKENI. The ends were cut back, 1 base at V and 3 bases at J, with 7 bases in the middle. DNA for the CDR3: TGTGCCAGCTCACCACTGAAAGACTACGAGCAGTACTTC. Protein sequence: CASSPLKDYEQYF.

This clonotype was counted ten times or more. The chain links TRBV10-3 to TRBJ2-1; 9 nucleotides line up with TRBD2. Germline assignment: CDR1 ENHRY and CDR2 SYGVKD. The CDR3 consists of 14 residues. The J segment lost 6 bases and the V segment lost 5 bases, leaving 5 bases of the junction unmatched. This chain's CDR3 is CAISPSGNLNEQFF. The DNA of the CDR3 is TGTGCCATCAGTCCTAGCGGGAACCTCAATGAGCAGTTCTTC.

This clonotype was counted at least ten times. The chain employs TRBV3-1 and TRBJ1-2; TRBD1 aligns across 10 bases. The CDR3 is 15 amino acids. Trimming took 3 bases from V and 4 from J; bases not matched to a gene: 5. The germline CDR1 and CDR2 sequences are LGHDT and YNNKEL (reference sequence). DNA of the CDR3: TGTGCCAGCAGCCACACGACAGGGGGCGGCTATGGCTACACCTTC. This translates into CASSHTTGGGYGYTF.

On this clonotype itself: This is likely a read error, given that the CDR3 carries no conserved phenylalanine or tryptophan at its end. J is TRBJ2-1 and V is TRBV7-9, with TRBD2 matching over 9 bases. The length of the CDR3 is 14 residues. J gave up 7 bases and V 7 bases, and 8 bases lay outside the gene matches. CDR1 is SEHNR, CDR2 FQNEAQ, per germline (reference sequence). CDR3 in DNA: TGTGCCAGCACCCTCCGGGGACTAGCTAATGAGCAGTTCCTC. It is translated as CASTLRGLANEQFL.

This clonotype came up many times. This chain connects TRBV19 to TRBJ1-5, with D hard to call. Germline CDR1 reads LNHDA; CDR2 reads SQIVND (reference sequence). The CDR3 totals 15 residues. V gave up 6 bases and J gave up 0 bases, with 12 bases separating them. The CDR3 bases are TGTGCCAGTAGGAGTAATCGGTATAGCAATCAGCCCCAGCATTTT. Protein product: CASRSNRYSNQPQHF.

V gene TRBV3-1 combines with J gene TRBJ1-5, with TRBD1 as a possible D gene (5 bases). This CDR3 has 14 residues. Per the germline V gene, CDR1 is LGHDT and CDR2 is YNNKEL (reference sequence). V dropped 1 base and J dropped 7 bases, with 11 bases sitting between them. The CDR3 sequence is CASSQGSGTQPQHF. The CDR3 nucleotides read TGTGCCAGCAGCCAAGGGTCCGGGACCCAGCCCCAGCATTTT.

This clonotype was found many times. CDR3 sequence reads: CASSNKGPPGEQYF. The CDR3 DNA reads TGTGCCAGCAGTAATAAGGGACCCCCCGGCGAGCAGTACTTC. The chain couples TRBV2 to TRBJ2-7; D tentatively fits TRBD1 or TRBD2 (5 bases each). This CDR3 comprises 14 residues. CDR1 and CDR2 (germline): SNHLY, FYNNEI. Trimming removed 5 bases from V and 6 bases from J, with 17 bases in between. Filled out from reference TRBV2 and TRBJ2-7, the complete variable domain reads EPEVTQTPSHQVTQMGQEVILRCVPISNHLYFYWYRQILGQKVEFLVSFYNNEISEKSEIFDDQFSVERPDGSNFTLKIRSTKLEDSAMYFCASSNKGPPGEQYFGPGTRLTVT.

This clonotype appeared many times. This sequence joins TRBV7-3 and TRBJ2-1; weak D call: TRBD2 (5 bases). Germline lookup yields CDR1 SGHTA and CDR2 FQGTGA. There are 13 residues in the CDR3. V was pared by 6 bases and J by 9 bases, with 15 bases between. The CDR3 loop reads CASSRSTEGEQFF. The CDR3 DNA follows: TGTGCCAGCAGTCGGTCGACCGAGGGTGAGCAGTTCTTC.

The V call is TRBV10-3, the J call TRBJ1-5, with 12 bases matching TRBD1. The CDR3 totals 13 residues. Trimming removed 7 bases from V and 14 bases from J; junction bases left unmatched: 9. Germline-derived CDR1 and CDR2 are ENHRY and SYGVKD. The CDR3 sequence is CAINRDRGQREHF. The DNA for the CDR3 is TGTGCCATCAACCGGGACAGGGGGCAGCGCGAGCATTTT.

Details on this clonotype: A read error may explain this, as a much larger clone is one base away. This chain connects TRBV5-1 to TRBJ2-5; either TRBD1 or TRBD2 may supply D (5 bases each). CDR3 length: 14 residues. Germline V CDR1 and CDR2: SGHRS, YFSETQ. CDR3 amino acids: CASSLEGVGDTQYF. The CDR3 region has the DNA TGTGCCAGCAGCTTGGAAGGGGTGGGAGACACCCAGTACTTC.

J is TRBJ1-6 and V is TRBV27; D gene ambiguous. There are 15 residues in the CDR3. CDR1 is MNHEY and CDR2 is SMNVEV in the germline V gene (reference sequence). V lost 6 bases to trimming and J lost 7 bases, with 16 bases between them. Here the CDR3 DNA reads TGTGCCAGCAGCTGGTTGAGGGATTCGAATTCACCCCTCCACTTT. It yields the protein CASSWLRDSNSPLHF.

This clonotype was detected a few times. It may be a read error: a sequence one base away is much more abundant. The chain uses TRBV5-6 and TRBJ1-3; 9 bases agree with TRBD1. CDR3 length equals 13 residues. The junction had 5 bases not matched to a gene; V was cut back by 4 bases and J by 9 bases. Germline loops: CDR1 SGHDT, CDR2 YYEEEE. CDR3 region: CASSRDRAATIYF. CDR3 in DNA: TGTGCCAGCAGCCGGGACAGGGCAGCCACCATATATTTT.

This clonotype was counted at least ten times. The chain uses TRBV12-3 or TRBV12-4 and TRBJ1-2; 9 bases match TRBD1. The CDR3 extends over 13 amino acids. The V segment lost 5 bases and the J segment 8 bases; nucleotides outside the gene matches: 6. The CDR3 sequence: CASSPGQGPGYTF. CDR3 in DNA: TGTGCCAGCAGTCCGGGACAGGGCCCGGGCTACACCTTC.

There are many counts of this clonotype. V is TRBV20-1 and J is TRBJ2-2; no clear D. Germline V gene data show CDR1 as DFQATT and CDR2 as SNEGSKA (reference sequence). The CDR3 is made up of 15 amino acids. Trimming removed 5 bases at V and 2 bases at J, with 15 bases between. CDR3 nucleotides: TGCAGTGCTCCCGAGTTAGGCACCAACACCGGGGAGCTGTTTTTT. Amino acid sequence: CSAPELGTNTGELFF.

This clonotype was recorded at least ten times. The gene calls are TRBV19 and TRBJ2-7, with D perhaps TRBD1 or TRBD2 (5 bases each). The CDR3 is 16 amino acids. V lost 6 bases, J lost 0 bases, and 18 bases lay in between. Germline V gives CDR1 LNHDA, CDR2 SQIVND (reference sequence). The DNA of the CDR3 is TGTGCCAGTAGCCGAAACCGGGACGCTCCCTCCTACGAGCAGTACTTC. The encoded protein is CASSRNRDAPSYEQYF.

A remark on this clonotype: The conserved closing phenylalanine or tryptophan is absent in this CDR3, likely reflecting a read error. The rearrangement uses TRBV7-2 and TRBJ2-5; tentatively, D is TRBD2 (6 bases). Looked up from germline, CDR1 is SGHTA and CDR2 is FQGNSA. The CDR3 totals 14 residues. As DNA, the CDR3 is TGTGACAGCAAGGGAGGACGGGGACAAGAGACCCAGTACTCC. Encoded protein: CDSKGGRGQETQYS.